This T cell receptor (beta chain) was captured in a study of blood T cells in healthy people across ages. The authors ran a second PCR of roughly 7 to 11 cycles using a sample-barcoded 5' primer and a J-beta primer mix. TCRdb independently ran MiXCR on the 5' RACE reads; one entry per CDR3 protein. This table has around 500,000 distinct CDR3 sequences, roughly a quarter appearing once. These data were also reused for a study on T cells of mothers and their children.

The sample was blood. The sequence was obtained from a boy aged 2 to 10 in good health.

In DNA, the CDR3 is TGTGCCAGCAGTGAAGAAGCTGCGCTGACTATCACTGAAGCTTTCTTT. Residues: CASSEEAALTITEAFF. This chain joins TRBV2 and TRBJ1-1, with D unresolved. CDR3 length: 16 residues. Trimming pared 1 base from V and 4 bases from J, leaving 16 bases between. Germline CDR1 SNHLY, CDR2 FYNNEI.